The 26 T cell receptor beta chains below come from one sample, sequenced in a study of T cells in Graves' hyperthyroidism and ophthalmopathy. Amplified TCR beta CDR3 regions came from RNA transcripts. When the TCR CDR3 underwent first-round RT-PCR, the HTBI primer set was used. MiXCR, applied by TCRdb to the multiplex PCR reads, yields one record per CDR3 protein. The sample lists roughly 600,000 distinct CDR3 sequences; roughly 15% were seen once. Sequenced material: blood. The receptors were sampled from a woman between 45 and 65 years old with Graves' ophthalmopathy.

Many counts were recorded for this clonotype. J is TRBJ1-2 and V is TRBV3-1; D gene unclear. Germline values: CDR1 LGHDT, CDR2 YNNKEL (reference sequence). V was trimmed by 4 bases and J by 2 bases, leaving 11 bases between them. The CDR3 runs to 14 residues. The CDR3 spells CASSPRIGNYGYTF. The CDR3 nucleotides read TGTGCCAGCAGCCCTCGGATAGGGAACTATGGCTACACCTTC.

Many counts were recorded for this clonotype. The chain joins TRBV28 to TRBJ1-1; D unresolved. Germline CDR1 MDHEN, CDR2 SYDVKM. The CDR3 has 14 amino acids. Trimming pared 2 bases from V and 1 base from J, leaving 8 bases between. CDR3 amino acids: CASSLTDGNTEAFF. The CDR3 bases are TGTGCCAGCAGTTTAACGGACGGGAACACTGAAGCTTTCTTT.

This clonotype was seen a few times. The rearrangement joins TRBV27 to TRBJ2-3; perhaps TRBD1 as D (6 bases). This CDR3 has 16 residues. Trimming cost V 3 bases and J 3 bases, with 16 bases left between them. Germline CDR1 MNHEY, CDR2 SMNVEV (reference sequence). In DNA, the CDR3 is TGTGCCAGCAGTTTGGGCCTATCCGGGACAACAGATACGCAGTATTTT. Translated: CASSLGLSGTTDTQYF.

This clonotype was observed many times. The chain links TRBV5-1 to TRBJ2-7, with 8 bases fitting TRBD1. After removal of 2 bases from V and 6 bases from J, the junction contained 7 bases not matched to a gene. The germline V gene encodes CDR1 SGHRS and CDR2 YFSETQ. The CDR3 totals 14 residues. CDR3: CASSFSTGGIEQYF. The CDR3, as DNA: TGCGCCAGCAGCTTTTCCACAGGGGGAATCGAGCAGTACTTC.

Regarding this clonotype: This could be a read error, since a much larger clone is one nucleotide away. This chain connects TRBV24-1 to TRBJ2-5, with TRBD1 as a possible D gene (8 bases). This CDR3 spans 16 amino acids. Trimming removed 2 bases at V and 9 bases at J, with 21 bases between. Germline CDR1 and CDR2: KGHDR and SFDVKD. CDR3 in amino acids: CATSDSYDRGGEAQYF. For the CDR3, the DNA is TGTGCCACCAGTGATTCGTACGACAGGGGAGGGGAGGCCCAGTACTTC.

This clonotype appeared a single time. The junction differs from germline at one of its ends, possibly a read error. The chain combines TRBV28 with TRBJ1-1; D might be TRBD1 (5 bases). Germline-derived CDR1 and CDR2 are MDHEN and SYDVKM. This CDR3 region has 17 residues. The chain's CDR3 is CASSQGVGTLPNTEAFF. CDR3 coding DNA: TGCGCCAGCAGCCAAGGGGTCGGGACCCTCCCGAACACTGAAGCTTTCTTT.

This clonotype was counted many times. The chain's CDR3 is CASSLQTDTQYF. The DNA of the CDR3 is TGTGCCAGCAGCTTGCAGACAGATACGCAGTATTTT. The V and J genes are TRBV7-2 and TRBJ2-3; D uncertain. V was trimmed by 3 bases and J by 3 bases, leaving 4 bases between them. This CDR3 is built from 12 residues. Germline lookup yields CDR1 SGHTA and CDR2 FQGNSA.

The table lists this clonotype with many counts. This sequence joins TRBV5-1 and TRBJ2-5, with unresolved D. CDR1 SGHRS and CDR2 YFSETQ come from the germline V gene. This CDR3 is 12 amino acids long. Deletions cut 5 bases from V and 5 bases from J, with 10 bases between. This CDR3 is CASRSESETQYF. For the CDR3, the DNA is TGCGCCAGCAGGTCCGAGTCGGAGACCCAGTACTTC. Drawing the rest from reference TRBV5-1 and TRBJ2-5, the complete variable domain is KAGVTQTPRYLIKTRGQQVTLSCSPISGHRSVSWYQQTPGQGLQFLFEYFSETQRNKGNFPGRFSGRQFSNSRSEMNVSTLELGDSALYLCASRSESETQYFGPGTRLLVL.

This clonotype occurred a few times. This chain uses TRBV19 with TRBJ2-7; the match to TRBD2 covers 10 bases. The CDR3 is 14 amino acids. Germline lookup yields CDR1 LNHDA and CDR2 SQIVND (reference sequence). V lost 4 bases and J lost 3; bases outside the gene matches: 3. CDR3 protein: CASSTLAGDYEQYF. Written as DNA, the CDR3 is TGTGCCAGTAGTACTCTAGCGGGAGACTACGAGCAGTACTTC.

V is TRBV27 and J is TRBJ2-7; D remains unclear. The CDR3 is 14 residues long. Trimming left V 2 bases short and J 6 bases short, with 14 bases between. Germline lookup yields CDR1 MNHEY and CDR2 SMNVEV (reference sequence). This CDR3 is CASSLGWRRREQYF. The CDR3 coding sequence is TGTGCCAGCAGTTTAGGTTGGAGAAGGCGCGAGCAGTACTTC.

This clonotype was counted many times. CDR3 in DNA: TGTGCCAGCAGCTCCGAACGTTCTCCCCTCTACGAGCAGTACTTC. Protein sequence: CASSSERSPLYEQYF. The rearrangement uses TRBV11-2 and TRBJ2-7; D not certain. The CDR3 totals 15 residues. Deletions cut 4 bases from V and 3 bases from J, with 16 bases between. The germline V gene encodes CDR1 SGHAT and CDR2 FQNNGV. Full variable domain (remainder filled in from reference TRBV11-2 and TRBJ2-7): EAGVAQSPRYKIIEKRQSVAFWCNPISGHATLYWYQQILGQGPKLLIQFQNNGVVDDSQLPKDRFSAERLKGVDSTLKIQPAKLEDSAVYLCASSSERSPLYEQYFGPGTRLTVT.

This clonotype was observed a handful of times. The chain uses TRBV20-1 and TRBJ2-2; D is possibly TRBD1 (6 bases). Germline V gene sequence: CDR1 DFQATT, CDR2 SNEGSKA (reference sequence). Trimming removed 2 bases at V and 6 bases at J, with 10 bases between. This CDR3 comprises 13 residues. The CDR3 here is CSARSGDAGELFF. The CDR3 DNA sequence: TGCAGTGCTAGATCAGGGGACGCCGGGGAGCTGTTTTTT.

Ten or more counts support this clonotype. The chain couples TRBV3-1 to TRBJ1-2, with D uncertain. The CDR3 loop spans 14 amino acids. Germline values: CDR1 LGHDT, CDR2 YNNKEL (reference sequence). V shed 1 base and J shed 8 bases, with 14 bases lying between them. The DNA of the CDR3 is TGTGCCAGCAGCCAAGCTCGGCAGAGCGGAGGCTACACCTTC. Translating gives CASSQARQSGGYTF.

This clonotype was found many times. The chain is built from TRBV2 and TRBJ1-1; D perhaps matches TRBD1 (5 bases). The CDR3 spans 14 residues. CDR1 and CDR2 (germline): SNHLY, FYNNEI. The CDR3 spells CSGFTVGMNTEAFF. In nucleotides, the CDR3 is TGTTCAGGGTTTACAGTGGGGATGAACACTGAAGCTTTCTTT.

This clonotype was observed at least ten times. The chain links TRBV12-3 or TRBV12-4 to TRBJ2-3, with D perhaps matching TRBD1 (6 bases). The CDR3 extends over 15 amino acids. The V gene lost 4 bases and the J gene lost 1 base, with 12 bases spanning the gap. The CDR3 bases are TGTGCCAGCAGTTCAGGGGTGAGGGGCACAGATACGCAGTATTTT. Residues: CASSSGVRGTDTQYF.

The chain links TRBV6-1 to TRBJ1-2; TRBD1 aligns across 11 bases. V lost 8 bases, J lost 6 bases, and 2 bases stayed unmatched. The CDR3 length is 12 residues. Germline V gene data show CDR1 as MNHNS and CDR2 as SASEGT. The CDR3 spells CASLGQGDGYTF. CDR3 bases: TGTGCCAGCCTGGGACAGGGGGATGGCTACACCTTC.

In this sample, this clonotype turned up many times. The chain combines TRBV12-3 or TRBV12-4 with TRBJ2-7; TRBD1 matches 8 bases. The CDR3 runs to 11 residues. The ends lost 6 bases at V and 7 bases at J; junction bases unmatched: 2. Here the CDR3 DNA reads TGTGCCAGCAGGTACAGGGGGGAGCAGTACTTC. It is translated as CASRYRGEQYF.

There are many counts of this clonotype. This chain joins TRBV4-3 and TRBJ2-5; 7 nucleotides match TRBD1. CDR1 LGHNA and CDR2 YSLEER come from the germline V gene. The junction had 3 bases not matched to a gene; V was cut back by 0 bases and J by 5 bases. The CDR3 has 14 amino acids. The CDR3 spells CASSQDLTGETQYF. The CDR3 DNA sequence: TGCGCCAGCAGCCAAGATTTGACAGGGGAGACCCAGTACTTC.

This clonotype was counted only a few times. The CDR3 nucleotides read TGTGCCATCAGATCTGGACTAGCGGGAGCTGGGGAGCTGTTTTTT. It translates to CAIRSGLAGAGELFF. This chain joins TRBV10-3 and TRBJ2-2, with 13 positions matching TRBD2. The V segment lost 6 bases and the J segment 8 bases; nucleotides outside the gene matches: 6. The length of the CDR3 is 15 residues. The germline V gene encodes CDR1 ENHRY and CDR2 SYGVKD.

This clonotype was found many times. This sequence joins TRBV28 and TRBJ2-1, with a tentative D call TRBD2 (6 bases). V was clipped by 5 bases and J by 4 bases, with 15 bases between them. CDR1 is MDHEN and CDR2 is SYDVKM in the germline V gene. This CDR3 has 15 residues. The DNA for the CDR3 is TGTGCCAGCAGTCCCGCTGGGGAGGCATACAATGAGCAGTTCTTC. It yields the protein CASSPAGEAYNEQFF.

This clonotype was found many times. The chain recombines TRBV7-9 with TRBJ2-7; 7 bases map to TRBD2. Germline loops: CDR1 SEHNR, CDR2 FQNEAQ (reference sequence). V dropped 2 bases and J dropped 6; count of bases not matched to a gene: 19. CDR3 length: 18 residues. DNA of the CDR3: TGTGCCAGCAGCTTAAATAAAGGGAGCGGGACGGTACACAGCGAGCAGTACTTC. Encoded protein: CASSLNKGSGTVHSEQYF. Filled out from reference TRBV7-9 and TRBJ2-7, the complete variable domain reads DTGVSQNPRHKITKRGQNVTFRCDPISEHNRLYWYRQTLGQGPEFLTYFQNEAQLEKSRLLSDRFSAERPKGSFSTLEIQRTEQGDSAMYLCASSLNKGSGTVHSEQYFGPGTRLTVT.

This clonotype was counted many times. V and J are TRBV9 and TRBJ1-3, with D maybe TRBD1 (5 bases). Germline CDR1 and CDR2: SGDLS and YYNGEE. The V end was cut by 4 bases, the J end by 4 bases, with 21 bases between. The CDR3 is 17 residues long. CDR3 sequence reads: CASSLSVSGRDGNTIYF. CDR3 bases: TGTGCCAGCAGCCTAAGCGTGTCGGGCAGGGACGGAAACACCATATATTTT.

The chain has TRBV20-1 and TRBJ1-5; 8 bases agree with TRBD1. The V and J ends lost 6 bases and 9 bases, in that order; junction bases with no gene match: 13. Germline V CDR1 and CDR2: DFQATT, SNEGSKA (reference sequence). This CDR3 region has 14 residues. The CDR3 loop reads CSASDRGGVGPQHF. Here the CDR3 DNA reads TGCAGTGCAAGTGACAGGGGAGGTGTAGGGCCCCAGCATTTT.

This clonotype was observed a few times. The rearrangement uses TRBV20-1 and TRBJ2-3; 7 bases fit TRBD2. Germline assignment: CDR1 DFQATT and CDR2 SNEGSKA (reference sequence). The CDR3 totals 13 residues. V lost 5 bases and J lost 5; bases outside the gene matches: 7. In DNA form, the CDR3 reads TGCAGTGCTCCCGGACTAGAGGTAGATACGCAGTATTTT. This gives the protein CSAPGLEVDTQYF.

This clonotype came up a few times. The chain has TRBV9 and TRBJ1-6; 9 bases align to TRBD1. CDR1 SGDLS and CDR2 YYNGEE come from the germline V gene. The CDR3 loop spans 14 amino acids. V lost 3 bases to trimming and J lost 10 bases; unmatched junction nucleotides: 5. CDR3 protein: CASSDRDRASPLHF. The CDR3, as DNA: TGTGCCAGCAGCGACCGGGACAGGGCCTCACCCCTCCACTTT.

The J gene is TRBJ2-2, the V gene TRBV3-1, with D possibly called TRBD1 or TRBD2 (5 bases each). Germline CDR1 is LGHDT and CDR2 is YNNKEL (reference sequence). Between the trimmed V and J ends, which lost 5 bases and 5 bases, there was a span of 21 bases. The CDR3 has 17 residues. CDR3 bases: TGTGCCAGCAGCGAACTAAAGGGACGCTTCCGAACCGGGGAGCTGTTTTTT. Amino acid sequence: CASSELKGRFRTGELFF.